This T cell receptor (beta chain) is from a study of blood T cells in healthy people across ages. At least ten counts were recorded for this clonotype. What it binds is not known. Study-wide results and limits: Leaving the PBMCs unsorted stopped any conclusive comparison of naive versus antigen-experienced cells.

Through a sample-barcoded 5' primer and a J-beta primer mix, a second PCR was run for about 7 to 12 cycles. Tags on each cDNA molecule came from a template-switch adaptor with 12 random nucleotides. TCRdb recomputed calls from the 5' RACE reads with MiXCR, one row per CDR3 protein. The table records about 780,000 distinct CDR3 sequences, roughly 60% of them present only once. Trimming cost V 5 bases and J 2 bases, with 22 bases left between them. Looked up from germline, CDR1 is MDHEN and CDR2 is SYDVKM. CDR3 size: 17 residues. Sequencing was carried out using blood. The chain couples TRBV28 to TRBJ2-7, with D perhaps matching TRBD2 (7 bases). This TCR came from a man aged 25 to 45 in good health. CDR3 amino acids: CASSPKVVWGGTYEQYF. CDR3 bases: TGTGCCAGCAGTCCAAAGGTCGTGTGGGGGGGCACCTACGAGCAGTACTTC. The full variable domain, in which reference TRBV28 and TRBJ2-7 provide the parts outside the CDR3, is DVKVTQSSRYLVKRTGEKVFLECVQDMDHENMFWYRQDPGLGLRLIYFSYDVKMKEKGDIPEGYSVSREKKERFSLILESASTNQTSMYLCASSPKVVWGGTYEQYFGPGTRLTVT.